This T cell receptor beta chain is from a study of T-cell memory formation after mild COVID-19. Study-wide results and limits: CD4+ bias marked clones expanding day 15 to 37, unlike balanced contracting clones. CD8+ contracting clones occupied EMRA, while CD4+ ones occupied mainly CM and EM.

TCRdb passed the 5' RACE reads through MiXCR, listing each CDR3 protein once. The data show 55,000 to 75,000 distinct CDR3 sequences, around 30% seen once. V lost 0 bases and J lost 4, with 6 bases in between. The CDR3 is made up of 13 amino acids. CDR1 is LGHNA, CDR2 YSLEER, per germline. Worth noting for this clonotype: The target antigen is unknown.

The origin of this receptor is a man aged 18 to 29 who had mild COVID-19 (a few samples of this study predate the infection). Cell type and time point are not known. The sample comprised PBMCs or a T cell subset sorted from them (not recorded which). The chain combines TRBV4-3 with TRBJ1-2; D unresolved. The CDR3 spells CASSQDNVYGYTF. The CDR3 DNA reads as TGCGCCAGCAGCCAAGATAACGTCTATGGCTACACCTTC.